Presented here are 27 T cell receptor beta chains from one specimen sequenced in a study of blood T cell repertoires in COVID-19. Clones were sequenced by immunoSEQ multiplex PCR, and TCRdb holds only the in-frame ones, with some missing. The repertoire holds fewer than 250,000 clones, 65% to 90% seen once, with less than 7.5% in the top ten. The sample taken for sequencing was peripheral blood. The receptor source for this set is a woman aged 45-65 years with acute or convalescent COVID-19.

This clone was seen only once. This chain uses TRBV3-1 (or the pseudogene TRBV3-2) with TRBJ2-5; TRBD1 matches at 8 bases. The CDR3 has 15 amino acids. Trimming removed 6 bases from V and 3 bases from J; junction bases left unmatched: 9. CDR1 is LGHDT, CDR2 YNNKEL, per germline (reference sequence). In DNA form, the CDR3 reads TGTGCCAGCAGTCACAGGGGGACTTATAAAGAGACCCAGTACTTC. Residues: CASSHRGTYKETQYF.

The CDR3 region is CASSPAQADYGYTF. For the CDR3, the DNA is TGTGCCAGCTCACCCGCGCAGGCTGACTATGGCTACACCTTC. The chain carries TRBV18 and TRBJ1-2, with D unclear. V dropped 3 bases and J dropped 3 bases, with 11 bases sitting between them. The CDR3 totals 14 residues. Per the germline V gene, CDR1 is KGHSH and CDR2 is LQKENI.

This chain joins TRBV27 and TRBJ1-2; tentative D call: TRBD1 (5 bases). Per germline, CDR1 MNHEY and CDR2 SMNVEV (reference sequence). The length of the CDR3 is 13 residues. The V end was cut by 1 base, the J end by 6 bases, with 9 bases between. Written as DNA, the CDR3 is TGTGCCAGCAGTTTATATGGGGCTAATGGCTACACCTTC. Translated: CASSLYGANGYTF.

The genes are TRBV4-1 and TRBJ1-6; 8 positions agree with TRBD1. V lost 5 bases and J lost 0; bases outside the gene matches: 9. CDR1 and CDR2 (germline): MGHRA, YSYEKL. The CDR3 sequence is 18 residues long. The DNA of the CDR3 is TGCGCCAGCAGCTCCCGGACAGGGAGGATCTCCTATAATTCACCCCTCCACTTT. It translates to CASSSRTGRISYNSPLHF.

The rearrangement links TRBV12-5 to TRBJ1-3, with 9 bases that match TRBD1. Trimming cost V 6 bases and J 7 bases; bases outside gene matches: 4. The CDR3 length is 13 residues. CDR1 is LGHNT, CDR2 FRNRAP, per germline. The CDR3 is CASGEQGANTIYF. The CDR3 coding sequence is TGTGCTAGTGGGGAACAGGGGGCCAACACCATATATTTT.

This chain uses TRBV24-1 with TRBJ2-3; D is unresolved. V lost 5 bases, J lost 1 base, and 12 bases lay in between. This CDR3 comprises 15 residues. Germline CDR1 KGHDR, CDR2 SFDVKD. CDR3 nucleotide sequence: TGTGCCACCAGTGCCGGGTCGTTGGGCACAGATACGCAGTATTTT. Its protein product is CATSAGSLGTDTQYF.

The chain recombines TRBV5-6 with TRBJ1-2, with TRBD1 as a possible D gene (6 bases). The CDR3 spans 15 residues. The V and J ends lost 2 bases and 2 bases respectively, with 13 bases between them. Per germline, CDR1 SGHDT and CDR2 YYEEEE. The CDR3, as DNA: TGTGCCAGCAGCTTATTTCTAAGGGGGAACTATGGCTACACCTTC. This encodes CASSLFLRGNYGYTF.

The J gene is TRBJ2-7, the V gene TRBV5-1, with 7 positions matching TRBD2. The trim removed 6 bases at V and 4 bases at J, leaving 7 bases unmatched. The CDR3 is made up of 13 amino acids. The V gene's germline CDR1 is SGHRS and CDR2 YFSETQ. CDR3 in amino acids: CASNPGGSYEQYF. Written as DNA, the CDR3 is TGCGCCAGCAACCCGGGGGGATCATACGAGCAGTACTTC.

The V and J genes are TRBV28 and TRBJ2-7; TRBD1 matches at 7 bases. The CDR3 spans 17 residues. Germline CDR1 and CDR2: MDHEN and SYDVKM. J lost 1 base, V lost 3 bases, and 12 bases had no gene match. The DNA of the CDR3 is TGTGCCAGCAGTTTTTTCGGGACAGACTGGGGGTCCTACGAGCAGTACTTC. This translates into CASSFFGTDWGSYEQYF.

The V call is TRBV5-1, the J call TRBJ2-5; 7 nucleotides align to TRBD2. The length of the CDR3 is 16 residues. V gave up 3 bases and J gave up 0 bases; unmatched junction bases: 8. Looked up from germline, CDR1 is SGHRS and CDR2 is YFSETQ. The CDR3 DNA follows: TGCGCCAGCAGCTGGCGCCTAGCGGAGTACCAAGAGACCCAGTACTTC. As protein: CASSWRLAEYQETQYF.

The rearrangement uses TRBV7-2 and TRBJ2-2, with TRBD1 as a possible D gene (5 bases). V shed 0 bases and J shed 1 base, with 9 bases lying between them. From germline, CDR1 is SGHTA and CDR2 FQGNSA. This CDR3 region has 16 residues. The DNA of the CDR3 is TGTGCCAGCAGCTTAGCTTACACAGGGAACACCGGGGAGCTGTTTTTT. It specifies CASSLAYTGNTGELFF.

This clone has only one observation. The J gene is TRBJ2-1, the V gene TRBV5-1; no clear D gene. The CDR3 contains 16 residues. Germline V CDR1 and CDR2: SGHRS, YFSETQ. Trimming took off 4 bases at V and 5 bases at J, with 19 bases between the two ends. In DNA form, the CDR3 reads TGCGCCAGCAGCCCGATTCCCCGCCGCGCCCACAATGAGCAGTTCTTC. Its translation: CASSPIPRRAHNEQFF.

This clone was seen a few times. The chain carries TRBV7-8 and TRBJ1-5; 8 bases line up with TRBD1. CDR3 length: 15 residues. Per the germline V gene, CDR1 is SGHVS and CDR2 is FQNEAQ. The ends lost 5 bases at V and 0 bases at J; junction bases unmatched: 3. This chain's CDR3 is CASSQGAYSNQPQHF. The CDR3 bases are TGTGCCAGCAGCCAGGGGGCATATAGCAATCAGCCCCAGCATTTT.

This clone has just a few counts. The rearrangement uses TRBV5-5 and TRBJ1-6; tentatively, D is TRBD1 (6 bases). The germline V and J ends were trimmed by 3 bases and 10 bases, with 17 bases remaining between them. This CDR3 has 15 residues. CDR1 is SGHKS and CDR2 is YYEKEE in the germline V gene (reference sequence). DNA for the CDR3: TGTGCCAGCAGCTGGGGCGACAGGAGTTCCTCACCCCTCCACTTT. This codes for CASSWGDRSSSPLHF.

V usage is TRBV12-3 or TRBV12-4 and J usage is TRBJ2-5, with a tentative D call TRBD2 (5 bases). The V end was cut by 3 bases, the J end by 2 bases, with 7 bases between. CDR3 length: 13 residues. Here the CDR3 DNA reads TGTGCCAGCAGTTTGGGAGCGCAAGAGACCCAGTACTTC. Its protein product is CASSLGAQETQYF.

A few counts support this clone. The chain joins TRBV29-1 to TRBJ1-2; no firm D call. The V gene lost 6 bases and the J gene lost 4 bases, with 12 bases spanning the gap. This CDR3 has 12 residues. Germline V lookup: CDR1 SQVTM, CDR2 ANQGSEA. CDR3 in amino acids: CSVALSSYGYTF. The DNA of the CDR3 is TGCAGCGTCGCCCTTAGCAGCTATGGCTACACCTTC.

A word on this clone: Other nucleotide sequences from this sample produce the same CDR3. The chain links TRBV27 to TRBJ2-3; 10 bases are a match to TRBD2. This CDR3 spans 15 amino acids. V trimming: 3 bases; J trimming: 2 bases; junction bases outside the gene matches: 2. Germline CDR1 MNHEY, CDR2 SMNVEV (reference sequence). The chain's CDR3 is CASSFSGRSTDTQYF. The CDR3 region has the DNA TGTGCCAGCAGTTTTAGCGGGAGGTCCACAGATACGCAGTATTTT.

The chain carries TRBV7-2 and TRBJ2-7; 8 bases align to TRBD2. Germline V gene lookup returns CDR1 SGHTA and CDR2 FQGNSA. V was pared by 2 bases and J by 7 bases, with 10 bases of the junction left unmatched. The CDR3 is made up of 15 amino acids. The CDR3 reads CASSLSAGGMREQYF. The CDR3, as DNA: TGTGCCAGCAGCTTATCGGCGGGGGGCATGAGAGAGCAGTACTTC.

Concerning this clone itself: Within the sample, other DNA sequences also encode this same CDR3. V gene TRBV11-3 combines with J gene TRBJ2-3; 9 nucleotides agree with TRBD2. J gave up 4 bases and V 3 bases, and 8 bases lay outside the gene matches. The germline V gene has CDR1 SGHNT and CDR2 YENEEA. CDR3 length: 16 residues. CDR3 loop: CASSFRGLAESDTQYF. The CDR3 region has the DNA TGTGCCAGCAGCTTTAGGGGACTAGCTGAGTCAGATACGCAGTATTTT.

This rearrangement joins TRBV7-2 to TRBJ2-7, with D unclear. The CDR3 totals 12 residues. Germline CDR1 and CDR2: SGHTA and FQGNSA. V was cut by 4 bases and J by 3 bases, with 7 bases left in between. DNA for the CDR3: TGTGCCAGCAGCTCTCCAGGCTACGAGCAGTACTTC. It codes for CASSSPGYEQYF. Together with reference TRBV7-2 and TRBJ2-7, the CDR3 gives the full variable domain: GAGVSQSPSNKVTEKGKDVELRCDPISGHTALYWYRQSLGQGLEFLIYFQGNSAPDKSGLPSDRFSAERTGGSVSTLTIQRTQQEDSAVYLCASSSPGYEQYFGPGTRLTVT.

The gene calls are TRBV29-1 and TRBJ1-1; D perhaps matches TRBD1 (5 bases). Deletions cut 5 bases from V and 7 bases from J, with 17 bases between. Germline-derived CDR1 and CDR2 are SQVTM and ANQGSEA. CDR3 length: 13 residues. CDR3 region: CSVRGQLGLEAFF. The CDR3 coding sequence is TGCAGCGTTAGGGGTCAGTTAGGCCTTGAAGCTTTCTTT. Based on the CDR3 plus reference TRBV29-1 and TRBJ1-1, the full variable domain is SAVISQKPSRDICQRGTSLTIQCQVDSQVTMMFWYRQQPGQSLTLIATANQGSEATYESGFVIDKFPISRPNLTFSTLTVSNMSPEDSSIYLCSVRGQLGLEAFFGQGTRLTVV.

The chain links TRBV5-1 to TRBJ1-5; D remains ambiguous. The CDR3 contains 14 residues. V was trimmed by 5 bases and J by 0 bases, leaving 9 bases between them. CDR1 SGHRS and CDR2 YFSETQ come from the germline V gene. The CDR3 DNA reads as TGCGCCAGCAGTCGTGAGGGTAGCAATCAGCCCCAGCATTTT. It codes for CASSREGSNQPQHF.

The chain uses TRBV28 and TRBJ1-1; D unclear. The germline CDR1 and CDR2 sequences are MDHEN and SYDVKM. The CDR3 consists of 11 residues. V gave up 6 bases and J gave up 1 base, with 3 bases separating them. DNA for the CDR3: TGTGCCAGCAGGAGGAACACTGAAGCTTTCTTT. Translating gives CASRRNTEAFF. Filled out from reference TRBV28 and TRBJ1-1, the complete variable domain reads DVKVTQSSRYLVKRTGEKVFLECVQDMDHENMFWYRQDPGLGLRLIYFSYDVKMKEKGDIPEGYSVSREKKERFSLILESASTNQTSMYLCASRRNTEAFFGQGTRLTVV.

Written as DNA, the CDR3 is TGTGCCAGCAGCATTGGACAGGGTGCGCATGGCTACACCTTC. Amino acids: CASSIGQGAHGYTF. The chain joins TRBV7-9 to TRBJ1-2; 8 bases fit TRBD1. The V gene's germline CDR1 is SEHNR and CDR2 FQNEAQ (reference sequence). This CDR3 contains 14 residues. V shed 5 bases, J shed 6 bases, and the junction held 8 bases outside the gene matches. Full variable domain (remainder filled in from reference TRBV7-9 and TRBJ1-2): DTGVSQNPRHKITKRGQNVTFRCDPISEHNRLYWYRQTLGQGPEFLTYFQNEAQLEKSRLLSDRFSAERPKGSFSTLEIQRTEQGDSAMYLCASSIGQGAHGYTFGSGTRLTVV.

CDR3 bases: TGTGCCAGCAGTGCGGGGACGTCCCTGAACACTGAAGCTTTCTTT. It specifies CASSAGTSLNTEAFF. The chain carries TRBV6-2 or TRBV6-3 and TRBJ1-1; TRBD1 is a possible D gene (5 bases). Trimming cost V 5 bases and J 0 bases, with 13 bases left between them. The CDR3 length is 15 residues. CDR1 is MNHEY, CDR2 SVGEGT, per germline.

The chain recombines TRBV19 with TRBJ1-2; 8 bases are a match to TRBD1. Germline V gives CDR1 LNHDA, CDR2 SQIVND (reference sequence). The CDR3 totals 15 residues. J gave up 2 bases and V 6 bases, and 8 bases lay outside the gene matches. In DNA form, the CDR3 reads TGTGCCAGTAGCCAGGGGGCAGGGACGAACTATGGCTACACCTTC. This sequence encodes CASSQGAGTNYGYTF.

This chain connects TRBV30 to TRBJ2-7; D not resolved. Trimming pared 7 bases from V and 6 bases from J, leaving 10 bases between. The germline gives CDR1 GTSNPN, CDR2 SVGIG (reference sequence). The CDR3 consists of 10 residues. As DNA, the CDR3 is TGTGCCTTCTCGGTTGGCGAGCAGTACTTC. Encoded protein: CAFSVGEQYF.